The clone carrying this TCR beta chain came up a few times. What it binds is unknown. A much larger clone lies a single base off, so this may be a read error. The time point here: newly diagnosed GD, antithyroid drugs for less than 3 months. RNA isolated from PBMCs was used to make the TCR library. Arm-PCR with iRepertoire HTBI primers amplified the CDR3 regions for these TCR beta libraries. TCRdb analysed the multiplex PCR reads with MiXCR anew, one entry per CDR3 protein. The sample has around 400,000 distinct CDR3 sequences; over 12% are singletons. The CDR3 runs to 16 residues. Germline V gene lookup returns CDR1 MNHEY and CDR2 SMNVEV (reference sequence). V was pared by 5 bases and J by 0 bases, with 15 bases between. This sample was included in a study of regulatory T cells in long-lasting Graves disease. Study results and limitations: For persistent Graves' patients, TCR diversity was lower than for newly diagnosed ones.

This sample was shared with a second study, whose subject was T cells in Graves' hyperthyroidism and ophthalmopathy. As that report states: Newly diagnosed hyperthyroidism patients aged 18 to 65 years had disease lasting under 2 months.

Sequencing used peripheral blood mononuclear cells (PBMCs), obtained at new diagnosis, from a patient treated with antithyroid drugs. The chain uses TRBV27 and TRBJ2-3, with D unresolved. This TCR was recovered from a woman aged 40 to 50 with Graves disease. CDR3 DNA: TGTGCCAGCAGTAACTCGTCGGGCTCTAGCACAGATACGCAGTATTTT. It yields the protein CASSNSSGSSTDTQYF.